The 30 T cell receptor beta chains below were found in one sample sequenced in a study of CD8 T cells in ankylosing spondylitis. TCRdb redid the calling of the 5' RACE reads with MiXCR, one entry per CDR3 protein. This table holds over 100,000 distinct CDR3 sequences, roughly 7.3% found once. Sequenced: blood, either unsorted or a sorted T cell fraction (not recorded which). The source is a male donor with ankylosing spondylitis or in good health (not recorded which).

V usage is TRBV12-3 or TRBV12-4 and J usage is TRBJ2-5; 14 nucleotides match TRBD2. The CDR3 covers 17 residues. The J segment lost 2 bases and the V segment lost 1 base, leaving 3 bases of the junction unmatched. CDR3 region: CASSLGTSGGIQETQYF. The CDR3 region has the DNA TGTGCCAGCAGTTTAGGGACTAGCGGGGGGATTCAAGAGACCCAGTACTTC.

In this sample, this clonotype turned up many times. This chain joins TRBV10-3 and TRBJ1-6; 8 nucleotides match TRBD1. Germline CDR1 and CDR2: ENHRY and SYGVKD. The CDR3 loop spans 16 amino acids. The trim removed 6 bases at V and 7 bases at J, leaving 11 bases unmatched. Written as DNA, the CDR3 is TGTGCCATCAGCACAGGGGGGGCCTCGGGAAATTCACCCCTCCACTTT. Translated, it gives CAISTGGASGNSPLHF.

There are many counts of this clonotype. The chain has TRBV19 and TRBJ2-1; 9 nucleotides match TRBD1. CDR1 is LNHDA, CDR2 SQIVND, per germline (reference sequence). The CDR3 has 16 residues. With 8 bases clipped from V and 4 bases from J, the junction kept 12 bases outside the gene matches. The CDR3, as DNA: TGTGCCAGTGCAGCGCGGGACAGGGTATATTACAATGAGCAGTTCTTC. This sequence encodes CASAARDRVYYNEQFF.

This clonotype was seen ten or more times. This rearrangement joins TRBV9 to TRBJ1-6; D is undetermined. CDR1 SGDLS and CDR2 YYNGEE come from the germline V gene. The CDR3 is 13 amino acids. V lost 7 bases, J lost 4 bases, and 9 bases lay in between. The CDR3: CASAAEYNSPLHF. CDR3 DNA: TGTGCCAGCGCGGCCGAGTATAATTCACCCCTCCACTTT.

This clonotype was counted many times. This chain joins TRBV5-1 and TRBJ2-5, with D possibly TRBD2 on 7 matching bases. Trimming took off 6 bases at V and 2 bases at J, with 14 bases between the two ends. Germline V gives CDR1 SGHRS, CDR2 YFSETQ. This CDR3 spans 14 amino acids. CDR3 sequence: CASKGGEYQETQYF. The CDR3 nucleotides are TGCGCCAGCAAGGGGGGGGAGTATCAAGAGACCCAGTACTTC.

In its sample, this clonotype was seen many times. The CDR3 DNA reads TGCAGTGCTAGAGGTGGGGGTCGTGAAAAACTGTTTTTT. Translating it yields CSARGGGREKLFF. This chain uses TRBV20-1 with TRBJ1-4, with D possibly matching TRBD1 (5 bases). V was cut by 1 base and J by 7 bases, with 10 bases left in between. The CDR3 sequence is 13 residues long. From germline, CDR1 is DFQATT and CDR2 SNEGSKA (reference sequence).

Many counts were recorded for this clonotype. The rearrangement uses TRBV2 and TRBJ2-3; D may be TRBD1 (5 bases). The CDR3 covers 14 residues. Trimming removed 3 bases at V and 4 bases at J, with 11 bases between. Germline V lookup: CDR1 SNHLY, CDR2 FYNNEI. CDR3 DNA sequence: TGTGCCAGCAGTGACAGGGTCGGCCCAGATACGCAGTATTTT. Protein sequence: CASSDRVGPDTQYF.

This clonotype was seen a handful of times. The conserved closing phenylalanine or tryptophan is absent in this CDR3, likely reflecting a read error. V usage is TRBV11-2 and J usage is TRBJ2-7; 9 positions match TRBD2. The CDR3 sequence is 17 residues long. Germline V lookup: CDR1 SGHAT, CDR2 FQNNGV. Losses at the gene ends were 1 base for V and 1 base for J; bases not matched to a gene: 8. CDR3 DNA: TGTGCCAGCAGCTTAGTGCGTGGGACTAGCATTTCCTACGAGCAGTACCTC. This gives the protein CASSLVRGTSISYEQYL.

This clonotype was observed a handful of times. The V and J genes are TRBV7-2 and TRBJ2-5; 7 bases fit TRBD1. The CDR3 contains 14 residues. The V and J ends lost 5 bases and 5 bases, in that order; junction bases with no gene match: 8. The germline CDR1 and CDR2 sequences are SGHTA and FQGNSA. The CDR3 sequence: CASSPGQLTETQYF. In nucleotides, the CDR3 is TGTGCCAGCAGCCCGGGACAGCTTACGGAGACCCAGTACTTC.

This clonotype has at least ten counts. This CDR3 reads CASSFGQMNSYNEQFF. CDR3 nucleotide sequence: TGCGCCAGCAGCTTCGGACAGATGAACTCCTACAATGAGCAGTTCTTC. The rearrangement uses TRBV5-1 and TRBJ2-1; possibly TRBD1 for D (6 bases). CDR3 length: 16 residues. Per germline, CDR1 SGHRS and CDR2 YFSETQ. Trimming left V 2 bases short and J 0 bases short, with 12 bases between. The entire variable domain, with the rest obtained from reference TRBV5-1 and TRBJ2-1, is as follows: KAGVTQTPRYLIKTRGQQVTLSCSPISGHRSVSWYQQTPGQGLQFLFEYFSETQRNKGNFPGRFSGRQFSNSRSEMNVSTLELGDSALYLCASSFGQMNSYNEQFFGPGTRLTVL.

At least ten counts were recorded for this clonotype. The rearrangement uses TRBV12-3 or TRBV12-4 and TRBJ1-2; possible D gene TRBD1, 5 bases. Trimming stripped 3 bases from V and 5 bases from J, with 13 bases between. CDR3 length: 14 residues. The CDR3 protein is CASSLGTSVYGYTF. The CDR3 region has the DNA TGTGCCAGCAGTTTGGGGACCTCTGTGTATGGCTACACCTTC.

This clonotype appeared many times. This sequence joins TRBV7-9 and TRBJ2-5, with TRBD2 matching over 8 bases. The CDR3 runs to 14 residues. V dropped 6 bases and J dropped 1; count of bases not matched to a gene: 4. Germline CDR1 reads SEHNR; CDR2 reads FQNEAQ (reference sequence). The CDR3 DNA is TGTGCCAGCAGTATAGCGGGGAGCCAAGAGACCCAGTACTTC. It is translated as CASSIAGSQETQYF.

This clonotype was observed a handful of times. CDR3 DNA sequence: TGTGCCTCCAGCCGATACGAACCGGGACTAGAATGGGAGACCCAGTACTTC. As protein: CASSRYEPGLEWETQYF. J is TRBJ2-5 and V is TRBV3-1, with 8 bases lining up with TRBD2. The germline CDR1 and CDR2 sequences are LGHDT and YNNKEL (reference sequence). This CDR3 region has 17 residues. Germline trimming cut 11 bases from V and 5 bases from J; bases unmatched to any gene: 22.

At least ten counts were recorded for this clonotype. The chain is built from TRBV12-3 or TRBV12-4 and TRBJ2-1, with 8 bases that match TRBD2. This CDR3 has 17 residues. Trimming at V came to 9 bases and at J to 15 bases, leaving 28 bases not matched to a gene. The CDR3 nucleotides are TGTGCCAGGACCCCAACGGGGGGGACTACAATTCCCCCCTATGGGTTCTTC. Its translation: CARTPTGGTTIPPYGFF.

The table lists this clonotype with many counts. V and J are TRBV18 and TRBJ2-2; TRBD1 is a possible D gene (6 bases). Germline V gene data show CDR1 as KGHSH and CDR2 as LQKENI. V shed 3 bases and J shed 4 bases, with 15 bases lying between them. This CDR3 contains 16 residues. The CDR3 DNA is TGTGCCAGCTCACCGCAAACAGGGCCCAGCACCGGGGAGCTGTTTTTT. Amino acid sequence: CASSPQTGPSTGELFF.

The table lists this clonotype with many counts. The chain uses TRBV5-1 and TRBJ2-1; D remains ambiguous. V was pared by 0 bases and J by 7 bases, with 5 bases between. Germline lookup yields CDR1 SGHRS and CDR2 YFSETQ. The CDR3 totals 12 residues. The DNA for the CDR3 is TGCGCCAGCAGCTTGGAAGGGAATGAGCAGTTCTTC. This gives the protein CASSLEGNEQFF.

There are many counts of this clonotype. The chain carries TRBV28 and TRBJ2-1, with D possibly being TRBD1 or TRBD2 (6 bases each). The germline V gene encodes CDR1 MDHEN and CDR2 SYDVKM. Trimming took 2 bases from V and 0 from J, leaving 11 bases between them. The CDR3 contains 16 residues. CDR3 nucleotides: TGTGCCAGCAGTTTAAGGGGGAGGACCTCCTACAATGAGCAGTTCTTC. It codes for CASSLRGRTSYNEQFF.

This clonotype has a count of ten or more. The chain has TRBV5-1 and TRBJ1-1; D remains ambiguous. This CDR3 has 13 amino acids. CDR1 and CDR2 from the germline V gene are SGHRS and YFSETQ. Trimming removed 0 bases at V and 0 bases at J, with 3 bases between. The CDR3 region has the DNA TGCGCCAGCAGCTTGGCCCTGAACACTGAAGCTTTCTTT. Its translation: CASSLALNTEAFF. The entire variable domain, with the rest obtained from reference TRBV5-1 and TRBJ1-1, is as follows: KAGVTQTPRYLIKTRGQQVTLSCSPISGHRSVSWYQQTPGQGLQFLFEYFSETQRNKGNFPGRFSGRQFSNSRSEMNVSTLELGDSALYLCASSLALNTEAFFGQGTRLTVV.

This clonotype showed up just a few times. The V and J genes are TRBV18 and TRBJ1-1; TRBD1 is a possible D gene (5 bases). The germline V and J ends were trimmed by 3 bases and 3 bases, with 20 bases remaining between them. CDR1 KGHSH and CDR2 LQKENI come from the germline V gene. CDR3 size: 17 residues. The chain's CDR3 is CASSPQRFPQGDTEAFF. The CDR3 DNA is TGTGCCAGCTCACCGCAAAGGTTCCCTCAAGGGGACACTGAAGCTTTCTTT.

The rearrangement links TRBV20-1 to TRBJ2-7, with 10 bases identical to TRBD2. The CDR3 spans 12 residues. V was clipped by 5 bases and J by 7 bases; unmatched bases: 5. The V gene's germline CDR1 is DFQATT and CDR2 SNEGSKA (reference sequence). The CDR3 loop reads CSASGLAAEQYF. The CDR3 DNA sequence: TGCAGTGCTTCAGGACTAGCGGCGGAGCAGTACTTC.

This clonotype was detected many times. This chain joins TRBV5-1 and TRBJ2-1, with 7 bases fitting TRBD1. The CDR3 extends over 15 amino acids. V shed 4 bases, J shed 0 bases, and the junction held 4 bases outside the gene matches. The germline gives CDR1 SGHRS, CDR2 YFSETQ. CDR3 in amino acids: CASSQGQSSYNEQFF. DNA of the CDR3: TGCGCCAGCAGCCAGGGACAGAGCTCCTACAATGAGCAGTTCTTC.

The chain carries TRBV5-1 and TRBJ1-4; D not resolved. The V end was cut by 0 bases, the J end by 7 bases, with 13 bases between. CDR1 and CDR2 (germline): SGHRS, YFSETQ. The CDR3 loop spans 15 amino acids. CDR3 sequence reads: CASSLDSAPGEKLFF. In DNA form, the CDR3 reads TGCGCCAGCAGCTTGGACTCGGCCCCCGGTGAAAAACTGTTTTTT.

This clonotype was counted many times. This chain uses TRBV5-6 with TRBJ2-3; TRBD2 might be the D (5 bases). The CDR3 runs to 17 residues. The germline V gene has CDR1 SGHDT and CDR2 YYEEEE. V was cut by 0 bases and J by 0 bases, with 14 bases left in between. The CDR3 here is CASSLGGSRLSTDTQYF. CDR3 in DNA: TGTGCCAGCAGCTTGGGCGGGTCCCGACTAAGCACAGATACGCAGTATTTT. Full variable domain (outside the CDR3, taken from reference TRBV5-6 and TRBJ2-3): DAGVTQSPTHLIKTRGQQVTLRCSPKSGHDTVSWYQQALGQGPQFIFQYYEEEERQRGNFPDRFSGHQFPNYSSELNVNALLLGDSALYLCASSLGGSRLSTDTQYFGPGTRLTVL.

This clonotype was seen many times. V gene TRBV19 combines with J gene TRBJ2-3; TRBD1 is a possible D gene (5 bases). Deletions cut 4 bases from V and 2 bases from J, with 10 bases between. This CDR3 has 14 residues. Germline V gene data show CDR1 as LNHDA and CDR2 as SQIVND (reference sequence). CDR3 DNA: TGTGCCAGTAGTAGTACAGGAGTCACAGATACGCAGTATTTT. This gives the protein CASSSTGVTDTQYF.

This clonotype was observed many times. This chain joins TRBV15 and TRBJ2-1, with 15 bases that match TRBD2. The CDR3 has 18 amino acids. The V and J ends lost 1 base and 3 bases, in that order; junction bases with no gene match: 4. Germline CDR1 and CDR2: LNHNV and YYDKDF (reference sequence). The CDR3 nucleotides read TGTGCCACCAGCAGAGCCGGGACTAGCGGGAGGTTCTACAATGAGCAGTTCTTC. Translated: CATSRAGTSGRFYNEQFF.

This clonotype was seen many times. The gene calls are TRBV5-1 and TRBJ2-1; the match to TRBD2 covers 9 bases. Germline values: CDR1 SGHRS, CDR2 YFSETQ. Unmatched junction bases numbered 3, after V lost 3 bases and J lost 2 bases. CDR3 length equals 15 residues. CDR3 coding DNA: TGCGCCAGCAGCTCAGGACTAGCGACCTACAATGAGCAGTTCTTC. It is translated as CASSSGLATYNEQFF.

This clonotype came up many times. The rearrangement joins TRBV7-8 to TRBJ2-7, with D tentatively TRBD2 (6 bases). Per the germline V gene, CDR1 is SGHVS and CDR2 is FQNEAQ. V dropped 2 bases and J dropped 3 bases, with 14 bases sitting between them. The CDR3 runs 15 residues. In nucleotides, the CDR3 is TGTGCCAGCAGCTTACATCCCGCGGGGAGCTACGAGCAGTACTTC. Protein sequence: CASSLHPAGSYEQYF.

The rearrangement uses TRBV15 and TRBJ2-6, with D uncertain. The germline CDR1 and CDR2 sequences are LNHNV and YYDKDF (reference sequence). Deletions cut 0 bases from V and 0 bases from J, with 3 bases between. The CDR3 has 15 residues. CDR3: CATSRDASGANVLTF. The CDR3 nucleotides are TGTGCCACCAGCAGAGATGCCTCTGGGGCCAACGTCCTGACTTTC.

This clonotype was seen at least ten times. The chain employs TRBV7-9 and TRBJ2-1; D gene uncertain. V was clipped by 1 base and J by 4 bases, with 11 bases between them. CDR1 is SEHNR and CDR2 is FQNEAQ in the germline V gene (reference sequence). CDR3 size: 15 residues. The CDR3 DNA sequence: TGTGCCAGCAGCTTAGGTCGGCTAACATACAATGAGCAGTTCTTC. Protein sequence: CASSLGRLTYNEQFF.

This clonotype was counted ten times or more. The gene calls are TRBV10-3 and TRBJ2-3; 12 nucleotides line up with TRBD2. The junction had 6 bases not matched to a gene; V was cut back by 5 bases and J by 0 bases. The length of the CDR3 is 17 residues. Germline CDR1 is ENHRY and CDR2 is SYGVKD. The CDR3 coding sequence is TGTGCCATCAGTCTAACTAGCGGGGGGACTAGCACAGATACGCAGTATTTT. Translating gives CAISLTSGGTSTDTQYF.